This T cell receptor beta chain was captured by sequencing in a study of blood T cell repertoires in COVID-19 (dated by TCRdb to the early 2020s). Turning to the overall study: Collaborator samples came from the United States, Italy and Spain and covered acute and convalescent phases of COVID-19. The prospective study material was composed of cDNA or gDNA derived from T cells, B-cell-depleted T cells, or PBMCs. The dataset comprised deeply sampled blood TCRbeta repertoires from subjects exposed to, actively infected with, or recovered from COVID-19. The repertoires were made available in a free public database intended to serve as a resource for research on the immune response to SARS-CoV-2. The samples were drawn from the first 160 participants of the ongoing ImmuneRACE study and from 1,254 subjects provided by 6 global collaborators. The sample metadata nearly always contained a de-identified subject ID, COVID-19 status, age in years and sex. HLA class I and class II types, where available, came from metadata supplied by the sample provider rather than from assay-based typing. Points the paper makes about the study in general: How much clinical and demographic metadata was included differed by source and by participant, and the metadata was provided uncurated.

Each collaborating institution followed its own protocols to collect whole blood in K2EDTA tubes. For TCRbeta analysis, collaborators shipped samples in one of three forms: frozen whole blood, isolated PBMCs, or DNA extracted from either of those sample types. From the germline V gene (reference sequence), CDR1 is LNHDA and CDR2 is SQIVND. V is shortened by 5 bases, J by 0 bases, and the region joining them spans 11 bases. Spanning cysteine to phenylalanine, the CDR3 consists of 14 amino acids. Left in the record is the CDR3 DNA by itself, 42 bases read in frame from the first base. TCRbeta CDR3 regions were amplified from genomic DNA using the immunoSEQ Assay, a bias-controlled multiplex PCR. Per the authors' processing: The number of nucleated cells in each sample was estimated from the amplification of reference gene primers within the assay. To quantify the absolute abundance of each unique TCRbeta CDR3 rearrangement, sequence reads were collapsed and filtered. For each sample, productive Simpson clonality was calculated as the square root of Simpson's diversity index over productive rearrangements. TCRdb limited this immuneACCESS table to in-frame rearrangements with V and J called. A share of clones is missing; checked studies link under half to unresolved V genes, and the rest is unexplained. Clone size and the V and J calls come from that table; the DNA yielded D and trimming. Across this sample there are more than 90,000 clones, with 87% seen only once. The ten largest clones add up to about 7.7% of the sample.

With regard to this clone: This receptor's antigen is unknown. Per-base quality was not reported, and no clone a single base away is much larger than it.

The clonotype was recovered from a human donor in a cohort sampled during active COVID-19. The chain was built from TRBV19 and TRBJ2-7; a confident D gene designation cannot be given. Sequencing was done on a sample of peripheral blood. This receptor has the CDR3 CASSVTTNSYEQYF. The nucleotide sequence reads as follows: TGTGCCAGTAGTGTAACGACAAACTCCTACGAGCAGTACTTC.